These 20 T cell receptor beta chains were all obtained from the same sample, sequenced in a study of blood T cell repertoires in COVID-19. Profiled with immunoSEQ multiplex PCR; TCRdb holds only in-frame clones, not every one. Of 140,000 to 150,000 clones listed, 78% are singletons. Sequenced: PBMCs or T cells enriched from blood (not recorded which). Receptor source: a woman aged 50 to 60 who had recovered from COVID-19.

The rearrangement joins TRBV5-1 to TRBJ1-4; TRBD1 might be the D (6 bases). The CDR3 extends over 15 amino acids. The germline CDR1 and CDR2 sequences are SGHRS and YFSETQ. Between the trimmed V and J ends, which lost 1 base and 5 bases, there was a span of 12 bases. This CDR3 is CASSLWEGTNEKLFF. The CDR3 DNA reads TGCGCCAGCAGCTTGTGGGAAGGGACAAATGAAAAACTGTTTTTT.

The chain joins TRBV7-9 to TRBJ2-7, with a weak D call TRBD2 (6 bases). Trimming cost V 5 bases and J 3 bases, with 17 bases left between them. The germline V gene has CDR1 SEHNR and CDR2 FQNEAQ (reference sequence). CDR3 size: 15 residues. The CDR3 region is CASSLREGPSYEQYF. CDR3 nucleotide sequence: TGTGCCAGCAGCCTGCGGGAAGGGCCGAGCTACGAGCAGTACTTC. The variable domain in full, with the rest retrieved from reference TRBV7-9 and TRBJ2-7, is DTGVSQNPRHKITKRGQNVTFRCDPISEHNRLYWYRQTLGQGPEFLTYFQNEAQLEKSRLLSDRFSAERPKGSFSTLEIQRTEQGDSAMYLCASSLREGPSYEQYFGPGTRLTVT.

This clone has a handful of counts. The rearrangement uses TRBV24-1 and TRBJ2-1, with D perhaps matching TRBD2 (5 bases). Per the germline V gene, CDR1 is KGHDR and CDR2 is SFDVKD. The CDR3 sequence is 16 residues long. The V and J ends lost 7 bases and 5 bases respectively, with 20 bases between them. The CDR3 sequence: CATRPQRTRINNEQFF. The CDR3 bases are TGTGCCACCAGGCCTCAGAGAACTAGGATTAACAATGAGCAGTTCTTC.

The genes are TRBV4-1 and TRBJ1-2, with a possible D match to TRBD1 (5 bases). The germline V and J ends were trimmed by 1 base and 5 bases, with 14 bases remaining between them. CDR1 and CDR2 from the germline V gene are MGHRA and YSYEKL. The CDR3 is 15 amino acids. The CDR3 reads CASSQAQYDSYGYTF. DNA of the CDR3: TGCGCCAGCAGCCAAGCCCAATACGACAGTTATGGCTACACCTTC.

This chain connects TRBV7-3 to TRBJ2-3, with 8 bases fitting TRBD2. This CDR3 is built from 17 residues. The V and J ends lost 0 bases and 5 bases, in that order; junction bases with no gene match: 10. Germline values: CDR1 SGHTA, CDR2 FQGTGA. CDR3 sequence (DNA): TGTGCCAGCAGCTTAACTGCCGCCGGGGGGGCCGGAGATACGCAGTATTTT. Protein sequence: CASSLTAAGGAGDTQYF.

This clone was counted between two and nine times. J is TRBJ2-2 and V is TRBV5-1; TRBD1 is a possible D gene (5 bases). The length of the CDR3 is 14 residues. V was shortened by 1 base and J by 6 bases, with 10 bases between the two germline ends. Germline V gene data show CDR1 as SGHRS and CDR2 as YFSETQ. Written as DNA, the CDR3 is TGCGCCAGCAGCTTGCAGGGTACTGCCGGGGAGCTGTTTTTT. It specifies CASSLQGTAGELFF. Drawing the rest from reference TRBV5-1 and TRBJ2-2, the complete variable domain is KAGVTQTPRYLIKTRGQQVTLSCSPISGHRSVSWYQQTPGQGLQFLFEYFSETQRNKGNFPGRFSGRQFSNSRSEMNVSTLELGDSALYLCASSLQGTAGELFFGEGSRLTVL.

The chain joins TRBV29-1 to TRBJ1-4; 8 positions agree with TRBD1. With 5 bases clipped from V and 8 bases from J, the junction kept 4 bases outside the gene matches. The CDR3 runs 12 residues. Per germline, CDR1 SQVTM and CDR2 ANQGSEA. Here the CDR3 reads CSVTGGEEKLFF. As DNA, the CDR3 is TGCAGCGTTACAGGGGGGGAAGAAAAACTGTTTTTT.

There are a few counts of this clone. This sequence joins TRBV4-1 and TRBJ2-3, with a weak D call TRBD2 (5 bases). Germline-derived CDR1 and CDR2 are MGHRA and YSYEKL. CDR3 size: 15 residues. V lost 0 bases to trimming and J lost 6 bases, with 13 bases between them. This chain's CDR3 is CASSQDAGELDTQYF. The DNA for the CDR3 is TGCGCCAGCAGCCAAGACGCTGGGGAGTTGGATACGCAGTATTTT.

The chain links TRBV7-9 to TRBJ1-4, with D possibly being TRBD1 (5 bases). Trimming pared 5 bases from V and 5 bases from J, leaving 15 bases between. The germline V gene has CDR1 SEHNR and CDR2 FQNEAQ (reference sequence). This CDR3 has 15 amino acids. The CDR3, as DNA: TGTGCCAGCAGCCCCGGAGGGGCGGGGAATGAAAAACTGTTTTTT. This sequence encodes CASSPGGAGNEKLFF. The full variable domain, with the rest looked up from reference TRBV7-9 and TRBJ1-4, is DTGVSQNPRHKITKRGQNVTFRCDPISEHNRLYWYRQTLGQGPEFLTYFQNEAQLEKSRLLSDRFSAERPKGSFSTLEIQRTEQGDSAMYLCASSPGGAGNEKLFFGSGTQLSVL.

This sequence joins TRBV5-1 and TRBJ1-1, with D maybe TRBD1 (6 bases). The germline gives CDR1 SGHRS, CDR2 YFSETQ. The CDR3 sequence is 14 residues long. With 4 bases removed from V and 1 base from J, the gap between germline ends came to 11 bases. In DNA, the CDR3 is TGCGCCAGCAGCGTGGACAGTTGGAACACTGAAGCTTTCTTT. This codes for CASSVDSWNTEAFF.

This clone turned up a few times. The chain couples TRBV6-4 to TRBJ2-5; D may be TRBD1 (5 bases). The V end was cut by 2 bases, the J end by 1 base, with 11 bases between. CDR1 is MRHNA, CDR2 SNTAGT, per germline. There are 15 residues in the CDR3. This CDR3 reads CASSDGRAFQETQYF. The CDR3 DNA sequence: TGTGCCAGCAGTGACGGCAGGGCCTTCCAAGAGACCCAGTACTTC.

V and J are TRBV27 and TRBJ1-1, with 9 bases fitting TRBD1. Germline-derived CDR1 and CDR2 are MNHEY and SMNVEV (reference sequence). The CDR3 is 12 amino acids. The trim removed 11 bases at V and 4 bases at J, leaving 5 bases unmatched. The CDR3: CASQTGGTEAFF. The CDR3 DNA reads TGTGCCTCCCAGACAGGGGGCACTGAAGCTTTCTTT.

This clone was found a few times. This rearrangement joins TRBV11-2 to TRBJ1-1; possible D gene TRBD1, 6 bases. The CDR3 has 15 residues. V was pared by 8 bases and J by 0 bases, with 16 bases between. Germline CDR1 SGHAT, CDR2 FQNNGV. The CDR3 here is CASHPRGAMNTEAFF. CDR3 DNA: TGTGCCAGCCACCCGCGGGGGGCAATGAACACTGAAGCTTTCTTT.

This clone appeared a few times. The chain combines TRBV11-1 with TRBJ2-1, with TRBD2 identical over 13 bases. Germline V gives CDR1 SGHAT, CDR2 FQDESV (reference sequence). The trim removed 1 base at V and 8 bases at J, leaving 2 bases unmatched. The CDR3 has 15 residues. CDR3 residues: CASSLGTSGGHEQFF. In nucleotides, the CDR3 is TGTGCCAGCAGCTTAGGGACTAGCGGGGGCCATGAGCAGTTCTTC.

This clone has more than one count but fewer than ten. The CDR3 DNA is TGTGCCAGCCACCCGTCGGTCAGGTTCTCTGGGGCCAACGTCCTGACTTTC. Translating gives CASHPSVRFSGANVLTF. This sequence joins TRBV19 and TRBJ2-6; no clear D. Trimming removed 9 bases from V and 0 bases from J, with 18 bases in between. The germline V gene has CDR1 LNHDA and CDR2 SQIVND (reference sequence). The length of the CDR3 is 17 residues.

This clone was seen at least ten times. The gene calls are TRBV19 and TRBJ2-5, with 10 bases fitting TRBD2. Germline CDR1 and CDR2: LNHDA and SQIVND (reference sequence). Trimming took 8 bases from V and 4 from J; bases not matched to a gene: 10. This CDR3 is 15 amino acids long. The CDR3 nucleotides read TGTGCCAGTGGGGCGGCTAGCGGGGGCGTAGAGACCCAGTACTTC. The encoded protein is CASGAASGGVETQYF.

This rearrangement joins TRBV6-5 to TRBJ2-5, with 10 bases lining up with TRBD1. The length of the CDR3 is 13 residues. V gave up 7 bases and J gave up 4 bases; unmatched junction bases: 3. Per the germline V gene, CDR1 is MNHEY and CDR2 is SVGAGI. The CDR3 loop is CASNDRGRETQYF. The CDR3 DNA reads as TGTGCCAGCAACGACAGGGGGCGAGAGACCCAGTACTTC.

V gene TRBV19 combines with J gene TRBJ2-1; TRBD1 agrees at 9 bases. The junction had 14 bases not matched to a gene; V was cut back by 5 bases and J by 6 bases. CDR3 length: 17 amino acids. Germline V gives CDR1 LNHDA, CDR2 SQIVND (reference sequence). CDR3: CASSLGQGKYIGNEQFF. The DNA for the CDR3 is TGTGCCAGTAGTCTTGGACAGGGGAAATACATCGGCAATGAGCAGTTCTTC.

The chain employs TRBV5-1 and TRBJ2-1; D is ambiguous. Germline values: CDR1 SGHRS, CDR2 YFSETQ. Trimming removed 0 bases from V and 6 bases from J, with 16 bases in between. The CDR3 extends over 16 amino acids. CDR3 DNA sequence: TGCGCCAGCAGCTTGGGCGCTTCTTCCTCCGGCAATGAGCAGTTCTTC. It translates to CASSLGASSSGNEQFF.

The CDR3 coding sequence is TGTGCCAGCAGCTATCCCGGGACTGGAAACACCATATATTTT. Amino acids: CASSYPGTGNTIYF. The chain has TRBV7-2 and TRBJ1-3; D is unclear. V was pared by 4 bases and J by 2 bases, with 9 bases between. Per the germline V gene, CDR1 is SGHTA and CDR2 is FQGNSA. This CDR3 comprises 14 residues.